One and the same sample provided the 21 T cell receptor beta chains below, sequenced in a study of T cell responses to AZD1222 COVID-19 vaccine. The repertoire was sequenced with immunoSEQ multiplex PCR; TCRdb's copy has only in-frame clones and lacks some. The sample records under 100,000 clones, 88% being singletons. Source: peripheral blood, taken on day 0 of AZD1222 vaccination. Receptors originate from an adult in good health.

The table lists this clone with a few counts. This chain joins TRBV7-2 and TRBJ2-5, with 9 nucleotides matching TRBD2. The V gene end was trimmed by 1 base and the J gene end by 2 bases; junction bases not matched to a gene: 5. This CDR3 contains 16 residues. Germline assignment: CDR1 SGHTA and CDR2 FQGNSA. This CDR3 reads CASSLVASGVQETQYF. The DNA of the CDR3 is TGTGCCAGCAGCTTAGTGGCTAGCGGGGTACAAGAGACCCAGTACTTC.

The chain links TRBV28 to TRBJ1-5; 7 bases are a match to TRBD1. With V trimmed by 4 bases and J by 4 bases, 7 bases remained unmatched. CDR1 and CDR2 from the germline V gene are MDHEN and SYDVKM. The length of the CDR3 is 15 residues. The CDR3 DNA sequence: TGTGCCAGCAGTTCCGCAGGGGGAGGTAATCAGCCCCAGCATTTT. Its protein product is CASSSAGGGNQPQHF. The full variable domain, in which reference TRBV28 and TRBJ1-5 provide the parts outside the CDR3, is DVKVTQSSRYLVKRTGEKVFLECVQDMDHENMFWYRQDPGLGLRLIYFSYDVKMKEKGDIPEGYSVSREKKERFSLILESASTNQTSMYLCASSSAGGGNQPQHFGDGTRLSIL.

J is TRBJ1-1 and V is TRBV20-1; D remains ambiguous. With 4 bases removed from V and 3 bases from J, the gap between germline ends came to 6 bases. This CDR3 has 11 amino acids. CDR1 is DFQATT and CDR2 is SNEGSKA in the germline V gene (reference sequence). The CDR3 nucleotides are TGCAGTGCTAATAGGGACACTGAAGCTTTCTTT. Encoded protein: CSANRDTEAFF.

CDR3 nucleotides: TGTGCCAGCAGCCGGAAACAGGGGCTTCATCAGCCCCAGCATTTT. Residues: CASSRKQGLHQPQHF. The genes are TRBV5-6 and TRBJ1-5; 7 nucleotides align to TRBD1. Germline CDR1 is SGHDT and CDR2 is YYEEEE. V was pared by 4 bases and J by 5 bases, with 9 bases of the junction left unmatched. The CDR3 is 15 residues long.

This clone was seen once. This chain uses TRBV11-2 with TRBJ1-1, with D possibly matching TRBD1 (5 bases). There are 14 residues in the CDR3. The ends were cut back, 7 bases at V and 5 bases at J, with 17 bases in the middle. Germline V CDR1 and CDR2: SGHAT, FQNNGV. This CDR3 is CASTLKSGITEAFF. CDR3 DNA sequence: TGTGCCAGCACCTTGAAGTCAGGGATAACTGAAGCTTTCTTT. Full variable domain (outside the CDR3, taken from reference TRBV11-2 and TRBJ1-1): EAGVAQSPRYKIIEKRQSVAFWCNPISGHATLYWYQQILGQGPKLLIQFQNNGVVDDSQLPKDRFSAERLKGVDSTLKIQPAKLEDSAVYLCASTLKSGITEAFFGQGTRLTVV.

Written as DNA, the CDR3 is TGCGCCAGCAGCCAGGTTGTGGCGGGAGCCTCCTACGAGCAGTACTTC. Its translation: CASSQVVAGASYEQYF. The chain has TRBV4-1 and TRBJ2-7, with 7 bases that match TRBD2. With 3 bases clipped from V and 0 bases from J, the junction kept 8 bases outside the gene matches. Per germline, CDR1 MGHRA and CDR2 YSYEKL. The CDR3 runs to 16 residues.

The CDR3, as DNA: TGTGCCACCAGCAGAGATGGGTCTCTCTGGACAGGGGGATCTGGGGCCAACGTCCTGACTTTC. Protein: CATSRDGSLWTGGSGANVLTF. The chain couples TRBV15 to TRBJ2-6; 10 bases align to TRBD1. Germline V CDR1 and CDR2: LNHNV, YYDKDF (reference sequence). This CDR3 is 21 amino acids long. J gave up 1 base and V 0 bases, and 12 bases lay outside the gene matches. Drawing the rest from reference TRBV15 and TRBJ2-6, the complete variable domain is DAMVIQNPRYQVTQFGKPVTLSCSQTLNHNVMYWYQQKSSQAPKLLFHYYDKDFNNEADTPDNFQSRRPNTSFCFLDIRSPGLGDTAMYLCATSRDGSLWTGGSGANVLTFGAGSRLTVL.

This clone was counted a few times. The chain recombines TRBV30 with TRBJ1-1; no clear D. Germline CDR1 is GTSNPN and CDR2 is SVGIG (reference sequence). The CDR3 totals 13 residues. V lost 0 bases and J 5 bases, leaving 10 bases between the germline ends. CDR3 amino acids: CAWSVSGRTEAFF. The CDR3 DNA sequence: TGTGCCTGGAGTGTGTCAGGAAGGACTGAAGCTTTCTTT.

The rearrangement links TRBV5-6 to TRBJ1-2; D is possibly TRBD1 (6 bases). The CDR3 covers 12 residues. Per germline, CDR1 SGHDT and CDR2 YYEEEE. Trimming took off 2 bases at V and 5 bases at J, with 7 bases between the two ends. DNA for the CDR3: TGTGCCAGCAGCTTACAGGGTTATGGCTACACCTTC. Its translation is CASSLQGYGYTF.

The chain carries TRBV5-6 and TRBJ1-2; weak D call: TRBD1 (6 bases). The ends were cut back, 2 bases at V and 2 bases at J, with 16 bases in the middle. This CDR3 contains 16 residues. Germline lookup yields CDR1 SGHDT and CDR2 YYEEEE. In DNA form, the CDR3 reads TGTGCCAGCAGCTTACCAGGGGTTCGGGCCAACTATGGCTACACCTTC. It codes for CASSLPGVRANYGYTF.

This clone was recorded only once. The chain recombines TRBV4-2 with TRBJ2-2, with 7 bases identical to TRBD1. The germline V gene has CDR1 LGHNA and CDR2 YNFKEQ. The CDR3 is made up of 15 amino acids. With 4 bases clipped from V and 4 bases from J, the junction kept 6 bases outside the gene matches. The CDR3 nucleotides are TGTGCCAGCAGCCCCCGACAGGGCTCCACCGGGGAGCTGTTTTTT. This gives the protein CASSPRQGSTGELFF.

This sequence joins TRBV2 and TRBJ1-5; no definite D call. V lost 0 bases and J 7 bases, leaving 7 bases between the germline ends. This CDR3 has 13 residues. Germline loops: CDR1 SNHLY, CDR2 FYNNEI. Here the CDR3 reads CASSEASGQPQHF. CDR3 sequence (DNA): TGTGCCAGCAGTGAAGCGTCCGGCCAGCCCCAGCATTTT.

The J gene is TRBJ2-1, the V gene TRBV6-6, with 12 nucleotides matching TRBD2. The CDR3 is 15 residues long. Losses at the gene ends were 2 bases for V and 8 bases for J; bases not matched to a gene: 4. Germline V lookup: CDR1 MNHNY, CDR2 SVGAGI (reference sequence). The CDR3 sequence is CASSYLAGGPDEQFF. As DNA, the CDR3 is TGTGCCAGCAGTTACCTAGCGGGAGGGCCAGATGAGCAGTTCTTC.

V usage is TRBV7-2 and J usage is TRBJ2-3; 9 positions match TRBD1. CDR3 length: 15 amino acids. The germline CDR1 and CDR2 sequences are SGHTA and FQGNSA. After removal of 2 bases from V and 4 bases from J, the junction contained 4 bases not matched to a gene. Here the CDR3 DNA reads TGTGCCAGCAGCTTAAACAGGGGGCATGCAGATACGCAGTATTTT. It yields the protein CASSLNRGHADTQYF.

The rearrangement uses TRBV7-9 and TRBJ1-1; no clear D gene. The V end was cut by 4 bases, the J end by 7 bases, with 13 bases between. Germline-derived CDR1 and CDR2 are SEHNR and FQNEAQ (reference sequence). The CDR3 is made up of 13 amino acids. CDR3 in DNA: TGTGCCAGCAGCTCGACCCCCCATCGTGAAGCTTTCTTT. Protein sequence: CASSSTPHREAFF.

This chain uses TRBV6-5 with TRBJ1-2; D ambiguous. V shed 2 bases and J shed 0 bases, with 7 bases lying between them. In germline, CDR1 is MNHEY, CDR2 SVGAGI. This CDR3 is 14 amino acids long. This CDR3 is CASSYGRANYGYTF. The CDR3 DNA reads TGTGCCAGCAGTTACGGTAGAGCTAACTATGGCTACACCTTC.

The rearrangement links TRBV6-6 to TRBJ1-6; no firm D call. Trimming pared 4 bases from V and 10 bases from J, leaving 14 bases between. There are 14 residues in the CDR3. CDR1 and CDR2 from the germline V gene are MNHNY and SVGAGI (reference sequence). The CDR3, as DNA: TGTGCCAGCAGTTTAAAAGGGTTTGAATCACCCCTCCACTTT. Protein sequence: CASSLKGFESPLHF.

The CDR3 loop reads CASRTGGGQPQHF. The CDR3 nucleotides read TGTGCCAGCAGAACAGGGGGCGGTCAGCCCCAGCATTTT. The V call is TRBV27, the J call TRBJ1-5; 9 bases map to TRBD1. Looked up from germline, CDR1 is MNHEY and CDR2 is SMNVEV (reference sequence). The trim removed 6 bases at V and 6 bases at J, leaving 3 bases unmatched. CDR3 length: 13 residues.

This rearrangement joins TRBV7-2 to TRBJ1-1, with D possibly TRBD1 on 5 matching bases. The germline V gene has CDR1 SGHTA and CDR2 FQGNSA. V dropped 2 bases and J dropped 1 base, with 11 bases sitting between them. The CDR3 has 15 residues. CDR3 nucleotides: TGTGCCAGCAGCTTAAGACGGGGGGGGAACACTGAAGCTTTCTTT. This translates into CASSLRRGGNTEAFF.

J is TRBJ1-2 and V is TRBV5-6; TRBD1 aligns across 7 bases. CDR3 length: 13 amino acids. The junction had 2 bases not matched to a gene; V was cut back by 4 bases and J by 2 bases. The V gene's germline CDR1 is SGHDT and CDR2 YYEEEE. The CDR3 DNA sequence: TGTGCCAGCAGCCTACAGGGGAACTATGGCTACACCTTC. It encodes CASSLQGNYGYTF.

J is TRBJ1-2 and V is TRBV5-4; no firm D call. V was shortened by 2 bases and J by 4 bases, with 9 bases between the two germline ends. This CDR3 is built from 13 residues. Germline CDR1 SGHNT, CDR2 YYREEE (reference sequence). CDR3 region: CASSFPPIYGYTF. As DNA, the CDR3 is TGTGCCAGCAGCTTCCCACCAATCTATGGCTACACCTTC.